This TCR beta chain appears in the sequencing data of a study of blood T cell repertoires in COVID-19. Using immunoSEQ multiplex PCR, the repertoire was profiled, and TCRdb retains in-frame clones only, with some absent. This sample has roughly 290,000 clones; 75% to 95% occur once, and the top ten carry 6.5% to 8%. The specimen sequenced was peripheral blood. The TCR originated in a woman aged 25 to 39 with COVID-19, enrolled during active disease.

The CDR3 is CASSLDSSYNEQFF. Written as DNA, the CDR3 is TGTGCCAGCAGCTTGGATTCATCCTACAATGAGCAGTTCTTC. The V call is TRBV5-4, the J call TRBJ2-1; D not certain. Germline V gives CDR1 SGHNT, CDR2 YYREEE (reference sequence). V shed 0 bases and J shed 1 base, with 5 bases lying between them. This CDR3 spans 14 amino acids.